These T cell receptor beta chains were read from a single sample in a study of CD8+ T cells in alopecia areata. Clones were read by immunoSEQ multiplex PCR, and TCRdb kept only the in-frame ones, dropping some. Here the sample spans about 210,000 clones, 30% to 40% being singletons. The sequencing used CD4+ T cells sorted from blood, collected around week 30, from a patient treated with tofacitinib. Every receptor here comes from a human donor with alopecia areata. CDR3s include the opening cysteine and the closing phenylalanine or tryptophan. A D gene is named only where the DNA matches it firmly. Size is stated for part of the rows, as once, few or many counts, or as a class when the clone is expanded.

>TRBD1|TRBV27|TRBJ1-1|-
TGTGCCGCCGGACAGGTTGGGGGCACTGAAGCTTTCTTT
CAAGQVGGTEAFF
>-|TRBV30|TRBJ2-7|-
TGTGCCTGGAGTGTACTAGAGGACGAGCAGTACTTC
CAWSVLEDEQYF
>TRBD2|TRBV27|TRBJ2-1|-
TGTGCCAGCAGCCCACCGGGACTAGCGGGGGCCCGCTCCTACAATGAGCAGTTCTTC
CASSPPGLAGARSYNEQFF
>-|TRBV29-1|TRBJ2-3|-
TGCAGCGCTACGCCCGGAACTAACACAGATACGCAGTATTTT
CSATPGTNTDTQYF
>-|TRBV2|TRBJ2-1|-
TGTGCCAGCGCGGCGGACCTTTACAATGAGCAGTTCTTC
CASAADLYNEQFF
>-|TRBV2|TRBJ1-2|few
TGTGCCAGCAGTGCAGGGGCCTTAGGCTACACCTTC
CASSAGALGYTF
>-|TRBV5-4|TRBJ2-5|-
TGTGCCAGCAGCCTCGGGGAAGGCCAGTACTTC
CASSLGEGQYF
>-|TRBV6-5|TRBJ2-3|few
TGTGCCAGCAGTCACGGAGATACGCAGTATTTT
CASSHGDTQYF
>-|TRBV6-1|TRBJ1-6|few
TGTGCCAGCAGGGGGTTTTCCTATAATTCACCCCTCCACTTT
CASRGFSYNSPLHF
>-|TRBV29-1|TRBJ2-1|-
TGCAGCGTTGGGGATTACAATGAGCAGTTCTTC
CSVGDYNEQFF
>TRBD1|TRBV6-6|TRBJ1-1|-
TGTGCCAGCAGTTTTACAGGGGCATTGAACACTGAAGCTTTCTTT
CASSFTGALNTEAFF
>TRBD1|TRBV5-1|TRBJ2-3|-
TGCGCCAGCAGCTTGGGGACAGGGGGCTCCGCAGATACGCAGTATTTT
CASSLGTGGSADTQYF
>-|TRBV5-1|TRBJ1-5|-
TGCGCCAGCAGCTTGGGGCCCCGCAATCAGCCCCAGCATTTT
CASSLGPRNQPQHF
>TRBD2|TRBV28|TRBJ2-4|-
TGTGCCAGCAGTTTGGGAGGGTTGGGAGCCAAAAACATTCAGTACTTC
CASSLGGLGAKNIQYF
>-|TRBV18|TRBJ1-2|-
TGTGCCAGCTCACCGGGACAACCTGTTGGGAACTATGGCTACACCTTC
CASSPGQPVGNYGYTF
>-|TRBV11-2|TRBJ2-7|once
TGTGCCAGCAGCTTAGGGAGTATAAAGCAGTACTTC
CASSLGSIKQYF
>-|TRBV29-1|TRBJ1-5|-
TGCAGCGCAGGAACCAGCAGCAATCAGCCCCAGCATTTT
CSAGTSSNQPQHF
>TRBD1|TRBV5-1|TRBJ2-1|few
TGCGCCAGCAGCTTGGGGACAGGCTCCTACAATGAGCAGTTCTTC
CASSLGTGSYNEQFF
>-|TRBV30|TRBJ1-1|few
TGTGCCTGGAGTGTACACGTAGGGAACACTGAAGCTTTCTTT
CAWSVHVGNTEAFF
>-|TRBV10-3|TRBJ1-1|-
TGTGCCACGCGGACCGTCATGAACACTGAAGCTTTCTTT
CATRTVMNTEAFF
>-|TRBV7-3|TRBJ2-3|few
TGTGCCAGCAGCAATTCCGGGGCTTTGGGTACGCAGTATTTT
CASSNSGALGTQYF
>TRBD2|TRBV30|TRBJ2-6|few
TGTGCCTGGAGTGTTCCCCGGACTAGCGGGAGGGCTGGGGCCAACGTCCTGACTTTC
CAWSVPRTSGRAGANVLTF
>-|TRBV27|TRBJ2-5|-
TGTGCCAGCAGCCCCGGGGCAGGGAGAAACCTCCAAGAGACCCAGTACTTC
CASSPGAGRNLQETQYF
>TRBD1|TRBV5-4|TRBJ2-5|few
TGTGCCAGCAGCGAGGTCGGGACAGGAGCCTCCCAGTACTTC
CASSEVGTGASQYF
>-|TRBV9|TRBJ2-2|few
TGTGCCAGCAGCGCCAGGGTTAACACCGGGGAGCTGTTTTTT
CASSARVNTGELFF
>TRBD1|TRBV5-1|TRBJ1-2|-
TGCGCCAGCAGCTCCGCGGGACAGATGAGTGGCTACACCTTC
CASSSAGQMSGYTF
>-|TRBV5-1|TRBJ2-7|-
TGCGCCAGCAGTTCAGATCAGGGTAACGAGCAGTACTTC
CASSSDQGNEQYF
>-|TRBV5-1|TRBJ2-7|-
TGCGCCAGCAGCCCTGGCGCCTACGAGCAGTACTTC
CASSPGAYEQYF